This T cell receptor beta chain is from a study of OX40 agonist ivuxolimab in advanced cancers. Across the study: The diagnoses of dose-escalation patients were hepatocellular carcinoma, melanoma, renal cell or head and neck cancer. Averaging about 60 years in age, with a range of about 20 to 90, the cohort was around 87% male.

Broader study findings: More expanded clones were seen, on average, in CD8+ T cells than in CD4+. Low normalized clonal expansion also occurred in some nonresponding patients.

The method was immunoSEQ multiplex PCR; TCRdb's version includes in-frame clones alone and lacks a portion of them. The sample yields 30,000 or so clones, 84% seen once. This clone has a single count. Its target is unknown. In germline, CDR1 is MNHEY, CDR2 SMNVEV (reference sequence). The V end lost 4 bases, the J end lost 5 bases, and 18 bases lay between the germline ends. This CDR3 has 15 amino acids. The source is an adult with an advanced solid tumor such as melanoma, head and neck, liver or kidney cancer. The specimen comprised CD4+ or CD8+ T cells sorted from blood, sampled in a trial of the OX40 agonist ivuxolimab. V gene TRBV27 combines with J gene TRBJ2-7, with D uncertain. In DNA form, the CDR3 reads TGTGCCAGCAGTTGCCCACCTCCTCGTTGTCACGAGCAGTACTTC. This translates into CASSCPPPRCHEQYF.